Following are 30 T cell receptor beta chains from one sample sequenced in a study of blood T cells in healthy people across ages. Combining a sample-barcoded 5' primer with a J-beta primer mix, a second PCR ran for roughly 7 to 12 cycles. MiXCR was run by TCRdb on the 5' RACE reads, yielding one entry per CDR3 protein. The sample has around 670,000 distinct CDR3 sequences, 25% to 35% seen once. The sample consisted of blood. The receptors were gathered from a woman older than 75 in good health.

This clonotype was found many times. This chain connects TRBV6-6 to TRBJ2-5, with 9 bases fitting TRBD1. From germline, CDR1 is MNHNY and CDR2 SVGAGI (reference sequence). The ends lost 6 bases at V and 3 bases at J; junction bases unmatched: 8. This CDR3 is built from 15 residues. CDR3 sequence: CASRNRGQREETQYF. The CDR3 bases are TGTGCCAGCAGAAACAGGGGGCAGAGGGAAGAGACCCAGTACTTC.

As concerns this clonotype: One end of the junction is discordant with germline, which a read error may explain. The chain combines TRBV7-2 with TRBJ2-5, with D uncertain. The J call is in doubt because the DNA end fits TRBJ2-7 better. The length of the CDR3 is 13 residues. Per germline, CDR1 SGHTA and CDR2 FQGNSA. The CDR3 here is CVSSHGTSYEQYF. CDR3 coding DNA: TGTGTCAGCAGCCACGGAACCAGCTACGAGCAGTACTTC.

The chain combines TRBV6-1 with TRBJ2-3, with 9 bases fitting TRBD1. CDR3 length equals 16 residues. The trim removed 4 bases at V and 4 bases at J, leaving 9 bases unmatched. Germline CDR1 and CDR2: MNHNS and SASEGT. CDR3 coding DNA: TGTGCCAGCAGTGGCCGGGACAGGGAACGCGCAGATACGCAGTATTTT. Encoded protein: CASSGRDRERADTQYF.

The CDR3 here is CAISEGQGAPNEQFF. The DNA of the CDR3 is TGTGCCATCAGTGAGGGGCAGGGGGCCCCCAATGAGCAGTTCTTC. The chain employs TRBV10-3 and TRBJ2-1; 8 bases map to TRBD1. The CDR3 is 15 residues long. V dropped 2 bases and J dropped 6; count of bases not matched to a gene: 6. The germline gives CDR1 ENHRY, CDR2 SYGVKD.

On this clonotype itself: The junction departs from germline at one end; a sequencing error may be responsible. The J gene is TRBJ1-1, the V gene TRBV20-1, with D unresolved. Germline CDR1 DFQATT, CDR2 SNEGSKA (reference sequence). This CDR3 is built from 12 residues. The chain's CDR3 is CCAPVWATEAFF. The CDR3 DNA follows: TGCTGTGCTCCAGTTTGGGCGACTGAAGCTTTCTTT.

V usage is TRBV7-9 and J usage is TRBJ2-1; D perhaps matches TRBD2 (6 bases). V was shortened by 5 bases and J by 0 bases, with 14 bases between the two germline ends. The germline gives CDR1 SEHNR, CDR2 FQNEAQ (reference sequence). The CDR3 sequence is 16 residues long. The CDR3 region is CASSPPGTGSYNEQFF. CDR3 bases: TGTGCCAGCAGCCCTCCCGGGACTGGCTCCTACAATGAGCAGTTCTTC.

The V and J genes are TRBV29-1 and TRBJ1-2, with 10 bases identical to TRBD1. The length of the CDR3 is 15 residues. Germline loops: CDR1 SQVTM, CDR2 ANQGSEA. Trimming removed 1 base from V and 2 bases from J; junction bases left unmatched: 4. The DNA of the CDR3 is TGCAGCGTTGAAGGTGGGACAGGGGCCAACTATGGCTACACCTTC. It is translated as CSVEGGTGANYGYTF.

This clonotype appeared many times. This chain joins TRBV24-1 and TRBJ2-1; 7 nucleotides line up with TRBD1. This CDR3 contains 16 residues. With 2 bases clipped from V and 0 bases from J, the junction kept 3 bases outside the gene matches. Germline V lookup: CDR1 KGHDR, CDR2 SFDVKD. The CDR3 is CATSDSKGASYNEQFF. The DNA of the CDR3 is TGTGCCACCAGTGATTCTAAGGGGGCCTCCTACAATGAGCAGTTCTTC.

This chain joins TRBV27 and TRBJ2-4, with D tentatively TRBD1 (6 bases). The J call may be faulty, since TRBJ2-7 better matches the DNA end. Germline assignment: CDR1 MNHEY and CDR2 SMNVEV (reference sequence). The CDR3 totals 13 residues. CDR3 DNA: TGTGCCAGCAGGATATCACAGGGTAGCGAGCAGTACTTC. Protein: CASRISQGSEQYF.

Regarding this clonotype: This could be a read error, since a much larger clone is one nucleotide away. The chain has TRBV4-3 and TRBJ2-5, with D unresolved. Germline CDR1 reads LGHNA; CDR2 reads YSLEER. The CDR3 has 14 residues. Trimming pared 4 bases from V and 11 bases from J, leaving 20 bases between. CDR3 sequence: CASSPRADTYGQYF. The CDR3 coding sequence is TGCGCCAGCAGCCCAAGGGCCGATACCTACGGGCAGTACTTC.

This clonotype came up many times. The chain recombines TRBV5-4 with TRBJ2-5; 7 bases fit TRBD2. In germline, CDR1 is SGHNT, CDR2 YYREEE (reference sequence). The V and J ends lost 3 bases and 4 bases, in that order; junction bases with no gene match: 12. This CDR3 has 16 residues. This CDR3 is CASSSLREGIGETQYF. The DNA for the CDR3 is TGTGCCAGCAGCTCTCTAAGGGAGGGTATCGGAGAGACCCAGTACTTC.

Concerning this clonotype: A read error is possible here, since a much larger clone lies one base away. CDR3 in amino acids: CAWSVRGADTQYF. The CDR3 bases are TGTGCCTGGAGTGTACGGGGGGCAGATACGCAGTATTTT. V gene TRBV30 combines with J gene TRBJ2-3; 7 nucleotides align to TRBD2. Looked up from germline, CDR1 is GTSNPN and CDR2 is SVGIG (reference sequence). This CDR3 spans 13 amino acids. With 0 bases clipped from V and 4 bases from J, the junction kept 1 base outside the gene matches.

About this clonotype: The germline gene is not matched at one end of the junction; a read error may be the cause. The CDR3 is CASSFELTDTQYF. The DNA for the CDR3 is TGCGCCAGCAGCTTCGAGCTCACAGATACGCAGTATTTT. The chain uses TRBV7-2 and TRBJ2-3, with no clear D. Looked up from germline, CDR1 is SGHTA and CDR2 is FQGNSA. The CDR3 has 13 amino acids. Together with reference TRBV7-2 and TRBJ2-3, the CDR3 gives the full variable domain: GAGVSQSPSNKVTEKGKDVELRCDPISGHTALYWYRQSLGQGLEFLIYFQGNSAPDKSGLPSDRFSAERTGGSVSTLTIQRTQQEDSAVYLCASSFELTDTQYFGPGTRLTVL.

Details on this clonotype: This sequence may be a read error, since a much larger clone differs from it by one base. The genes are TRBV20-1 and TRBJ2-1, with D possibly TRBD2 on 5 matching bases. The DNA matches TRBJ2-7 better at its end, which makes the J call doubtful. The germline gives CDR1 DFQATT, CDR2 SNEGSKA (reference sequence). CDR3 length equals 15 residues. The CDR3 loop is CSASRGQPNYNEQYF. In DNA, the CDR3 is TGCAGTGCTAGTAGAGGGCAGCCTAACTACAATGAGCAGTACTTC.

This chain uses TRBV3-1 with TRBJ1-1; no firm D call. Trimming shortened V by 8 bases and J by 7 bases, and 11 bases separated the two germline ends. CDR3 length equals 11 residues. The V gene's germline CDR1 is LGHDT and CDR2 YNNKEL (reference sequence). The CDR3 DNA reads as TGTGCCAGCGGCCTATTAAATGAAGCTTTCTTT. It is translated as CASGLLNEAFF.

Many counts were recorded for this clonotype. The chain employs TRBV2 and TRBJ2-1; TRBD2 might be the D (5 bases). Germline CDR1 and CDR2: SNHLY and FYNNEI. With 2 bases removed from V and 0 bases from J, the gap between germline ends came to 8 bases. The CDR3 totals 15 residues. CDR3 region: CASSERGSSYNEQFF. As DNA, the CDR3 is TGTGCCAGCAGTGAACGGGGTAGCTCCTACAATGAGCAGTTCTTC.

Many counts were recorded for this clonotype. This chain connects TRBV4-3 to TRBJ1-1; D is possibly TRBD1 (5 bases). The CDR3 extends over 14 amino acids. The V gene's germline CDR1 is LGHNA and CDR2 YSLEER. V lost 4 bases and J 4 bases, leaving 13 bases between the germline ends. The CDR3 here is CASSRIGEGTEAFF. The DNA of the CDR3 is TGCGCCAGCAGCCGAATAGGGGAGGGCACTGAAGCTTTCTTT.

This clonotype showed up just a few times. Being one base from a much bigger clone, this may be a read error. The chain has TRBV7-3 and TRBJ2-7; 12 bases are a match to TRBD2. V trimming: 2 bases; J trimming: 7 bases; junction bases outside the gene matches: 9. The CDR3 runs 16 residues. Per germline, CDR1 SGHTA and CDR2 FQGTGA. The CDR3 spells CASSLAPGLAGNEQYF. CDR3 nucleotide sequence: TGTGCCAGCAGCTTAGCCCCCGGACTAGCGGGGAATGAGCAGTACTTC. Filled out from reference TRBV7-3 and TRBJ2-7, the complete variable domain reads GAGVSQTPSNKVTEKGKYVELRCDPISGHTALYWYRQSLGQGPEFLIYFQGTGAADDSGLPNDRFFAVRPEGSVSTLKIQRTERGDSAVYLCASSLAPGLAGNEQYFGPGTRLTVT.

This clonotype was detected ten times or more. The rearrangement joins TRBV11-1 to TRBJ2-5; 10 bases agree with TRBD2. Germline loops: CDR1 SGHAT, CDR2 FQDESV (reference sequence). V dropped 5 bases and J dropped 4; count of bases not matched to a gene: 10. CDR3 size: 16 residues. CDR3 DNA sequence: TGTGCCAGCAGCGACCACCTAGCGGGGGTGAGAGAGACCCAGTACTTC. It is translated as CASSDHLAGVRETQYF.

V gene TRBV2 combines with J gene TRBJ1-5, with D perhaps TRBD1 (6 bases). V was trimmed by 8 bases and J by 1 base, leaving 15 bases between them. The CDR3 contains 15 residues. CDR1 and CDR2 (germline): SNHLY, FYNNEI. The CDR3 region has the DNA TGTGCCAGCGCCCGGGACAATGGAAGCAATCAGCCCCAGCATTTT. Translating gives CASARDNGSNQPQHF.

The V and J genes are TRBV29-1 and TRBJ2-7; 7 nucleotides agree with TRBD1. Trimming took 7 bases from V and 4 from J; bases not matched to a gene: 7. Germline V gene lookup returns CDR1 SQVTM and CDR2 ANQGSEA. This CDR3 contains 12 residues. The CDR3 spells CSAELRGYEQYF. Written as DNA, the CDR3 is TGCAGCGCCGAACTCAGGGGGTACGAGCAGTACTTC.

This rearrangement joins TRBV29-1 to TRBJ1-2; D remains unclear. CDR3 size: 13 residues. Trimming stripped 3 bases from V and 4 bases from J, with 12 bases between. The V gene's germline CDR1 is SQVTM and CDR2 ANQGSEA. The CDR3 DNA reads as TGCAGCGTTGAGGGGTTGGTTGGCTATGGCTACACCTTC. Protein sequence: CSVEGLVGYGYTF.

The rearrangement links TRBV9 to TRBJ2-1; D is perhaps TRBD1 or TRBD2 (5 bases each). The length of the CDR3 is 17 residues. Trimming took 1 base from V and 5 from J, leaving 19 bases between them. Germline loops: CDR1 SGDLS, CDR2 YYNGEE. The CDR3 sequence: CASSVSPRGERNNEQFF. The DNA for the CDR3 is TGTGCCAGCAGCGTAAGCCCCCGAGGGGAGAGAAACAATGAGCAGTTCTTC.

This clonotype was observed many times. V is TRBV30 and J is TRBJ2-3; D remains unclear. V was clipped by 0 bases and J by 4 bases, with 5 bases between them. This CDR3 contains 12 residues. Per the germline V gene, CDR1 is GTSNPN and CDR2 is SVGIG (reference sequence). As DNA, the CDR3 is TGTGCCTGGAGTGTACCCCCAGATACGCAGTATTTT. Protein: CAWSVPPDTQYF. The full variable domain, with the rest looked up from reference TRBV30 and TRBJ2-3, is SQTIHQWPATLVQPVGSPLSLECTVEGTSNPNLYWYRQAAGRGLQLLFYSVGIGQISSEVPQNLSASRPQDRQFILSSKKLLLSDSGFYLCAWSVPPDTQYFGPGTRLTVL.

The table lists this clonotype with many counts. Since a much larger clone is just one base distant, this may be a read error. This chain uses TRBV29-1 with TRBJ2-7, with D hard to call. Trimming shortened V by 4 bases and J by 5 bases, and 9 bases separated the two germline ends. The CDR3 runs to 11 residues. The V gene's germline CDR1 is SQVTM and CDR2 ANQGSEA. CDR3 sequence: CSVVQSHEQYF. CDR3 coding DNA: TGCAGCGTTGTGCAGAGCCACGAGCAGTACTTC.

This sequence joins TRBV5-1 and TRBJ2-1; 9 bases line up with TRBD1. Per the germline V gene, CDR1 is SGHRS and CDR2 is YFSETQ. The CDR3 length is 16 residues. The V and J ends lost 0 bases and 4 bases, in that order; junction bases with no gene match: 5. CDR3 protein: CASSLAGQGKYNEQFF. CDR3 bases: TGCGCCAGCAGCTTGGCGGGACAGGGAAAATACAATGAGCAGTTCTTC.

This clonotype showed up just a few times. The genes are TRBV25-1 and TRBJ2-3; TRBD2 matches 8 bases. Germline V lookup: CDR1 MGHDK, CDR2 SYGVNS. J gave up 2 bases and V 0 bases, and 13 bases lay outside the gene matches. This CDR3 comprises 19 residues. DNA of the CDR3: TGTGCCAGCAGTGAATATAGCCCCGGCGAGCGGGGGCACACAGATACGCAGTATTTT. Its translation: CASSEYSPGERGHTDTQYF.

In its sample, this clonotype was seen many times. V usage is TRBV11-3 and J usage is TRBJ2-3; 10 bases map to TRBD2. Germline lookup yields CDR1 SGHNT and CDR2 YENEEA. V dropped 5 bases and J dropped 2; count of bases not matched to a gene: 7. The length of the CDR3 is 16 residues. CDR3 protein: CASSPASGGTTDTQYF. CDR3 DNA: TGTGCCAGCAGCCCCGCTAGCGGGGGAACCACAGATACGCAGTATTTT. Complete variable domain (other parts from reference TRBV11-3 and TRBJ2-3): EAGVVQSPRYKIIEKKQPVAFWCNPISGHNTLYWYLQNLGQGPELLIRYENEEAVDDSQLPKDRFSAERLKGVDSTLKIQPAELGDSAVYLCASSPASGGTTDTQYFGPGTRLTVL.

J is TRBJ2-7 and V is TRBV6-2 or TRBV6-3; D is possibly TRBD2 (6 bases). TRBJ2-5 matches the DNA end more closely, so the J call is doubtful. The CDR3 runs 15 residues. CDR1 is MNHEY, CDR2 SVGEGT, per germline. CDR3 in amino acids: CASRKGETRQETQYF. CDR3 bases: TGTGCCAGCAGGAAGGGCGAGACTAGACAAGAGACCCAGTACTTC.

This clonotype was detected many times. The V and J genes are TRBV30 and TRBJ2-3; the D is unclear. Trimming stripped 3 bases from V and 8 bases from J, with 18 bases between. The CDR3 runs 14 residues. From germline, CDR1 is GTSNPN and CDR2 SVGIG (reference sequence). Here the CDR3 reads CAWSALASRGTQYF. Here the CDR3 DNA reads TGTGCCTGGAGCGCCCTGGCCTCAAGAGGTACGCAGTATTTT.